This T cell receptor beta chain was identified in a study of cytomegalovirus exposure and HLA in healthy donors. With 60 Vbeta and 13 Jbeta primers, the PCR was carried out. Clones were sequenced by immunoSEQ multiplex PCR, and TCRdb holds only the in-frame ones, with some missing. The data show about 160,000 clones, around three quarters seen once. V was clipped by 7 bases and J by 0 bases, with 6 bases between them. There are 13 residues in the CDR3. Germline V gene data show CDR1 as MNHEY and CDR2 as SVGAGI. This clone was observed a few times. The material sequenced was PBMCs. This receptor was identified in a man aged 40-49 years in good health and CMV-seropositive. This chain links TRBV6-5 with TRBJ1-4; D unresolved. As DNA, the CDR3 is TGTGCCAGCATGGAGGCAACTAATGAAAAACTGTTTTTT. Protein product: CASMEATNEKLFF.